These 28 T cell receptor beta chains share one sample of origin, sequenced in a study of T cell responses to AZD1222 COVID-19 vaccine. Some clones are missing from TCRdb's copy, which holds only in-frame ones; the method was immunoSEQ multiplex PCR. The table shows over 130,000 clones, with around 94% occurring only once. Sequencing used peripheral blood, obtained 28 days after the second AZD1222 dose. Receptors were obtained from an adult who received the AZD1222 COVID-19 vaccine.

The genes are TRBV5-4 and TRBJ1-1; the D gene is possibly TRBD1 (6 bases). V dropped 4 bases and J dropped 7 bases, with 20 bases sitting between them. The CDR3 is 15 amino acids. Germline V gene data show CDR1 as SGHNT and CDR2 as YYREEE (reference sequence). The CDR3 DNA sequence: TGTGCCAGCAGCCTGGAAACAGGGTATCCAGGTGAAGCTTTCTTT. This encodes CASSLETGYPGEAFF.

The chain has TRBV7-2 and TRBJ1-2; D perhaps matches TRBD1 (5 bases). V dropped 6 bases and J dropped 11 bases, with 19 bases sitting between them. Germline values: CDR1 SGHTA, CDR2 FQGNSA. The CDR3 length is 13 residues. In DNA, the CDR3 is TGTGCCAGCAGTATCGGGACGCTCGAGTGGTACACCTTC. Translated, it gives CASSIGTLEWYTF.

The V call is TRBV12-3 or TRBV12-4, the J call TRBJ1-1; D unresolved. The V end lost 6 bases, the J end lost 10 bases, and 15 bases lay between the germline ends. The CDR3 length is 12 residues. CDR3 loop: CASRGDTAGAFF. The CDR3 bases are TGTGCCAGCAGGGGAGACACGGCCGGAGCTTTCTTT.

The V and J genes are TRBV28 and TRBJ1-1; perhaps TRBD1 as D (6 bases). CDR3 length: 13 amino acids. Germline CDR1 is MDHEN and CDR2 is SYDVKM. Trimming left V 8 bases short and J 4 bases short, with 14 bases between. As DNA, the CDR3 is TGTGCCAGCGGGTTGGGGGCAAGCACTGAAGCTTTCTTT. Translation gives CASGLGASTEAFF.

This rearrangement joins TRBV24-1 to TRBJ2-1, with 11 bases that match TRBD2. The CDR3 loop spans 15 amino acids. V shed 3 bases and J 8 bases; nucleotides not matched to a gene: 5. The germline V gene encodes CDR1 KGHDR and CDR2 SFDVKD. The CDR3 sequence: CATSDPGTSGDEQFF. DNA for the CDR3: TGTGCCACCAGTGATCCCGGGACTAGCGGCGATGAGCAGTTCTTC.

The chain employs TRBV28 and TRBJ1-5; maybe TRBD1 (6 bases). Germline CDR1 is MDHEN and CDR2 is SYDVKM. There are 14 residues in the CDR3. V gave up 3 bases and J gave up 7 bases, with 13 bases separating them. This CDR3 reads CASSFPWGRQPQHF. DNA of the CDR3: TGTGCCAGCAGTTTCCCCTGGGGGCGGCAGCCCCAGCATTTT.

The chain couples TRBV4-3 to TRBJ1-1; D may be TRBD1 (6 bases). V was cut by 4 bases and J by 0 bases, with 9 bases left in between. Germline CDR1 reads LGHNA; CDR2 reads YSLEER. There are 14 residues in the CDR3. The CDR3 DNA reads TGCGCCAGCAGCCGGGGACACCTGAACACTGAAGCTTTCTTT. Protein sequence: CASSRGHLNTEAFF.

The V call is TRBV2, the J call TRBJ1-3; unclear D gene. Per the germline V gene, CDR1 is SNHLY and CDR2 is FYNNEI. This CDR3 contains 11 residues. V gave up 9 bases and J gave up 4 bases, with 7 bases separating them. The CDR3 DNA is TGTGCCAGTGGACGGGGAAACACCATATATTTT. This codes for CASGRGNTIYF.

The chain uses TRBV27 and TRBJ1-2; TRBD1 might be the D (5 bases). The CDR3 is 14 residues long. V was clipped by 4 bases and J by 3 bases, with 12 bases between them. Per germline, CDR1 MNHEY and CDR2 SMNVEV (reference sequence). The chain's CDR3 is CASSSHGADYGYTF. The CDR3 DNA is TGTGCCAGCAGTTCTCACGGGGCGGACTATGGCTACACCTTC.

This rearrangement joins TRBV7-9 to TRBJ1-3; D not certain. The CDR3 runs to 14 residues. CDR1 and CDR2 (germline): SEHNR, FQNEAQ (reference sequence). The V and J ends lost 6 bases and 1 base respectively, with 10 bases between them. CDR3 amino acids: CASSYGRSGNTIYF. As DNA, the CDR3 is TGTGCCAGCAGTTATGGAAGGTCTGGAAACACCATATATTTT. The full variable domain, in which reference TRBV7-9 and TRBJ1-3 provide the parts outside the CDR3, is DTGVSQNPRHKITKRGQNVTFRCDPISEHNRLYWYRQTLGQGPEFLTYFQNEAQLEKSRLLSDRFSAERPKGSFSTLEIQRTEQGDSAMYLCASSYGRSGNTIYFGEGSWLTVV.

This chain uses TRBV28 with TRBJ1-1, with D unresolved. CDR1 MDHEN and CDR2 SYDVKM come from the germline V gene. V shed 5 bases and J shed 1 base, with 11 bases lying between them. The CDR3 is made up of 14 amino acids. CDR3 DNA sequence: TGTGCCAGCAGTATTATTACAGAGAACACTGAAGCTTTCTTT. Translated, it gives CASSIITENTEAFF.

V gene TRBV19 combines with J gene TRBJ1-1; D remains unclear. V dropped 3 bases and J dropped 2 bases, with 10 bases sitting between them. The CDR3 has 14 amino acids. Germline CDR1 LNHDA, CDR2 SQIVND (reference sequence). The CDR3 protein is CASSISSVNTEAFF. The CDR3 DNA follows: TGTGCCAGTAGTATCTCATCAGTCAACACTGAAGCTTTCTTT.

This clone was counted once. The V gene is TRBV18, the J gene TRBJ1-3, with 10 bases fitting TRBD1. The CDR3 sequence is 15 residues long. V was pared by 2 bases and J by 5 bases, with 3 bases of the junction left unmatched. CDR1 and CDR2 (germline): KGHSH, LQKENI. CDR3 nucleotides: TGTGCCAGCTCACCAGGGACAGGGGTGCGAAACACCATATATTTT. Amino acids: CASSPGTGVRNTIYF.

The CDR3 spells CASSLGGGQGVTEAFF. In nucleotides, the CDR3 is TGTGCCAGCAGTTTGGGGGGGGGACAGGGAGTCACTGAAGCTTTCTTT. The chain links TRBV28 to TRBJ1-1; 9 bases fit TRBD1. CDR1 and CDR2 (germline): MDHEN, SYDVKM. V shed 3 bases, J shed 4 bases, and the junction held 9 bases outside the gene matches. This CDR3 has 16 residues.

The rearrangement links TRBV9 to TRBJ1-2, with D possibly being TRBD1 (6 bases). Germline CDR1 SGDLS, CDR2 YYNGEE. The CDR3 sequence is 16 residues long. V was trimmed by 2 bases and J by 3 bases, leaving 17 bases between them. The CDR3 sequence is CASSVDPAPGDYGYTF. CDR3 sequence (DNA): TGTGCCAGCAGCGTGGACCCCGCCCCAGGGGACTATGGCTACACCTTC.

This rearrangement joins TRBV19 to TRBJ2-5; no firm D call. Germline CDR1 is LNHDA and CDR2 is SQIVND (reference sequence). The V gene lost 3 bases and the J gene lost 4 bases, with 9 bases spanning the gap. The CDR3 is made up of 13 amino acids. CDR3 protein: CASSITEIETQYF. The CDR3 nucleotides read TGTGCCAGTAGTATCACAGAGATAGAGACCCAGTACTTC.

This sequence joins TRBV6-4 and TRBJ1-2; D might be TRBD1 (5 bases). Germline V gene data show CDR1 as MRHNA and CDR2 as SNTAGT. The CDR3 consists of 14 residues. Trimming took 3 bases from V and 8 from J, leaving 16 bases between them. The CDR3 is CASSDPGRGGGYTF. CDR3 DNA sequence: TGTGCCAGCAGTGATCCCGGACGCGGGGGAGGCTACACCTTC.

This chain connects TRBV4-3 to TRBJ1-5; 7 positions agree with TRBD1. CDR1 and CDR2 (germline): LGHNA, YSLEER. This CDR3 contains 13 residues. Trimming removed 4 bases from V and 6 bases from J; junction bases left unmatched: 3. Here the CDR3 reads CASSLYRGQPQHF. CDR3 bases: TGCGCCAGCAGCCTTTACAGGGGTCAGCCCCAGCATTTT.

The chain couples TRBV15 to TRBJ1-1; D gene ambiguous. The CDR3 consists of 13 residues. Germline lookup yields CDR1 LNHNV and CDR2 YYDKDF (reference sequence). V dropped 5 bases and J dropped 2 bases, with 9 bases sitting between them. CDR3 sequence: CATSGRFNTEAFF. CDR3 bases: TGTGCCACCAGCGGAAGGTTTAACACTGAAGCTTTCTTT.

The genes are TRBV27 and TRBJ1-5; D is perhaps TRBD1 (5 bases). The germline gives CDR1 MNHEY, CDR2 SMNVEV (reference sequence). V was trimmed by 6 bases and J by 5 bases, leaving 14 bases between them. CDR3 length: 14 residues. The CDR3 region has the DNA TGTGCCAGCAGCCCGGGACTGGGATATCAGCCCCAGCATTTT. It yields the protein CASSPGLGYQPQHF.

The rearrangement uses TRBV27 and TRBJ1-1; 7 positions match TRBD1. Per germline, CDR1 MNHEY and CDR2 SMNVEV (reference sequence). The CDR3 consists of 14 residues. The V segment lost 4 bases and the J segment 4 bases; nucleotides outside the gene matches: 6. The CDR3 loop reads CASSYRQGSTEAFF. The CDR3 DNA is TGTGCCAGCAGTTACAGACAGGGCTCCACTGAAGCTTTCTTT.

V gene TRBV19 combines with J gene TRBJ1-6; 7 bases line up with TRBD1. The CDR3 totals 16 residues. J was trimmed by 4 bases and V by 6 bases; bases with no gene match: 9. The germline CDR1 and CDR2 sequences are LNHDA and SQIVND (reference sequence). The CDR3 region is CASSRTATGYNSPLHF. DNA for the CDR3: TGTGCCAGTAGCCGCACCGCGACAGGGTATAATTCACCCCTCCACTTT.

On this clone itself: A read error may be the cause here, since a much bigger clone is one base away. The V gene is TRBV28, the J gene TRBJ1-1; D gene ambiguous. The CDR3 spans 13 residues. V lost 6 bases, J lost 1 base, and 9 bases lay in between. Germline lookup yields CDR1 MDHEN and CDR2 SYDVKM. CDR3: CASRELENTEAFF. The CDR3 DNA is TGTGCCAGCAGAGAATTAGAGAACACTGAAGCTTTCTTT.

V gene TRBV30 combines with J gene TRBJ1-1; no firm D call. The V end was cut by 8 bases, the J end by 1 base, with 8 bases between. CDR3 length: 11 residues. Germline lookup yields CDR1 GTSNPN and CDR2 SVGIG (reference sequence). The CDR3 is CAVGKNTEAFF. CDR3 sequence (DNA): TGTGCCGTCGGGAAGAACACTGAAGCTTTCTTT.

The genes are TRBV28 and TRBJ2-1; D is ambiguous. Trimming removed 6 bases from V and 8 bases from J, with 14 bases in between. The CDR3 runs to 13 residues. CDR1 and CDR2 from the germline V gene are MDHEN and SYDVKM. The CDR3 is CASRRPLKDEQFF. In DNA form, the CDR3 reads TGTGCCAGCAGGAGGCCCTTGAAGGATGAGCAGTTCTTC.

This rearrangement joins TRBV6-2 or TRBV6-3 to TRBJ2-1; 9 bases line up with TRBD2. V dropped 0 bases and J dropped 5; count of bases not matched to a gene: 5. Germline-derived CDR1 and CDR2 are MNHEY and SVGEGT. The CDR3 has 16 residues. The CDR3 loop is CASSYSIAGGNNEQFF. The DNA for the CDR3 is TGTGCCAGCAGTTACTCGATTGCGGGGGGGAACAATGAGCAGTTCTTC.

The V call is TRBV28, the J call TRBJ2-5; D may be TRBD1 (5 bases). Trimming removed 5 bases at V and 8 bases at J, with 30 bases between. Germline assignment: CDR1 MDHEN and CDR2 SYDVKM. The CDR3 extends over 18 amino acids. The DNA of the CDR3 is TGTGCCAGCAGTCCCTCGAGGCCAAGCTACCAACGCAGGGAAACCCAGTACTTC. Translation: CASSPSRPSYQRRETQYF.

The chain has TRBV19 and TRBJ2-2; no firm D call. Germline-derived CDR1 and CDR2 are LNHDA and SQIVND (reference sequence). V gave up 1 base and J gave up 6 bases, with 15 bases separating them. This CDR3 comprises 16 residues. CDR3 sequence reads: CASSIGSRTGAGELFF. The CDR3 nucleotides are TGTGCCAGTAGTATAGGCTCCAGGACGGGTGCCGGGGAGCTGTTTTTT.